The sequence of this T cell receptor beta chain was determined in a study of blood T cell repertoires in COVID-19. The germline gives CDR1 MNHEY, CDR2 SMNVEV (reference sequence). V lost 6 bases and J lost 3, with 20 bases in between. CDR3 length: 16 amino acids. This clone was detected only a few times. TCRdb's table, derived via immunoSEQ multiplex PCR, lists solely in-frame clones and lacks some. The sample includes about 330,000 clones, roughly 86% of them seen just once. The sequenced material came from peripheral blood. The TCR sequence derives from a man aged 25-45 years with COVID-19, enrolled during active disease. V gene TRBV27 combines with J gene TRBJ2-5; possible D gene TRBD2, 7 bases. CDR3: CASSPTVGGGEETQYF. CDR3 in DNA: TGTGCCAGCAGCCCCACCGTGGGGGGGGGCGAAGAGACCCAGTACTTC.